The rows below give T cell receptor beta chains drawn from one sample of a study of shared clonotypes between healthy human individuals. TCRdb's table, derived via immunoSEQ multiplex PCR, lists solely in-frame clones and lacks some. The sample shows 2 million to 2.5 million clones, approximately 96% of them seen only once. Sequenced sample: naive CD4+ T cells sorted from blood. The receptors shown here come from a man between 18 and 29 years old in good health. Both conserved end residues are part of each CDR3. Each record gives: D gene, clone size, V gene, J gene, CDR3 protein, CDR3 DNA. D genes are given only for firm matches. Clone size appears in some rows only: once, few, many, or a class for an expanded clone.

>-|-|TRBV18|TRBJ2-2
CASSARWGDTGELFF
TGTGCCAGCTCAGCACGTTGGGGGGACACCGGGGAGCTGTTTTTT
>-|-|TRBV28|TRBJ2-1
CASSLISGGALNEQFF
TGTGCCAGCAGTTTAATTTCGGGCGGGGCTCTCAATGAGCAGTTCTTC
>TRBD1|-|TRBV2|TRBJ1-4
CASSGGTGLNEKLFF
TGTGCCAGCAGTGGTGGGACAGGGCTTAATGAAAAACTGTTTTTT
>-|-|TRBV5-1|TRBJ2-5
CASSLSATAQETQYF
TGCGCCAGCAGCTTGAGTGCCACAGCTCAAGAGACCCAGTACTTC
>-|once|TRBV10-3|TRBJ2-7
CAISAGGDMGYEQYF
TGTGCCATCAGTGCTGGTGGTGATATGGGGTACGAGCAGTACTTC
>TRBD1|once|TRBV7-2|TRBJ2-7
CASSIRTGGDGEQYF
TGTGCCAGCAGCATACGGACAGGGGGGGATGGCGAGCAGTACTTC
>TRBD1|-|TRBV2|TRBJ1-6
CASSGQGGDNSPLHF
TGTGCCAGCAGTGGACAGGGCGGGGATAATTCACCCCTCCACTTT
>-|-|TRBV19|TRBJ1-2
CASSIHLGQGNYGYTF
TGTGCCAGTAGTATACATCTTGGGCAGGGCAACTATGGCTACACCTTC
>-|-|TRBV4-1|TRBJ2-7
CASSQLAGIYEQYF
TGCGCCAGCAGCCAACTAGCAGGGATCTACGAGCAGTACTTC
>-|few|TRBV16|TRBJ2-7
CASSQSVGYSYEQYF
TGTGCCAGCAGCCAATCAGTCGGGTACTCCTACGAGCAGTACTTC
>TRBD1|-|TRBV5-6|TRBJ1-4
CASGQGANEKLFF
TGTGCCAGCGGACAGGGGGCTAATGAAAAACTGTTTTTT
>TRBD2|-|TRBV7-2|TRBJ2-1
CASSSLAGGANEQFF
TGTGCCAGCAGCTCTCTAGCGGGAGGGGCTAATGAGCAGTTCTTC
>-|-|TRBV6-5|TRBJ2-7
CASSYRDGYEQYF
TGTGCCAGCAGTTACAGGGACGGATACGAGCAGTACTTC
>-|-|TRBV2|TRBJ2-4
CASSVDSKNIQYF
TGTGCCAGCAGTGTAGACAGCAAAAACATTCAGTACTTC
>-|-|TRBV15|TRBJ2-3
CATSREGEIADTQYF
TGTGCCACCAGCAGAGAAGGGGAGATCGCAGATACGCAGTATTTT
>-|-|TRBV30|TRBJ2-7
CAWRDGGYEQYF
TGTGCCTGGCGGGACGGAGGCTACGAGCAGTACTTC
>-|-|TRBV30|TRBJ2-7
CAWSLLSYEQYF
TGTGCCTGGAGTCTCCTTTCCTACGAGCAGTACTTC
>TRBD1|-|TRBV7-2|TRBJ2-7
CASSAAGTGTYEQYF
TGTGCCAGCAGCGCCGCCGGGACAGGGACCTACGAGCAGTACTTC
>-|once|TRBV28|TRBJ1-1
CAIVGAERRNTEAFF
TGTGCCATCGTAGGGGCAGAAAGACGGAACACTGAAGCTTTCTTT
>-|-|TRBV28|TRBJ2-5
CASSSAAKVQETQYF
TGTGCCAGCAGTTCCGCAGCAAAAGTCCAAGAGACCCAGTACTTC
>TRBD2|-|TRBV6-6|TRBJ2-7
CASSYSSGGPVNEQYF
TGTGCCAGCAGTTACTCGAGCGGGGGGCCTGTGAACGAGCAGTACTTC
>-|once|TRBV27|TRBJ1-2
CASRRGANYGYTF
TGTGCCAGCAGAAGGGGGGCCAACTATGGCTACACCTTC
>TRBD1|-|TRBV28|TRBJ2-3
CASSSPTPDRGYFTDTQYF
TGTGCCAGCAGTTCCCCGACCCCGGACAGGGGCTACTTCACAGATACGCAGTATTTT
>TRBD1|-|TRBV6-5|TRBJ1-1
CASSYSRQGNTEAFF
TGTGCCAGCAGTTACTCACGACAGGGGAACACTGAAGCTTTCTTT
>TRBD1|-|TRBV28|TRBJ1-5
CATRHGQGRNQPQHF
TGTGCCACCCGACACGGACAGGGAAGGAATCAGCCCCAGCATTTT
>-|-|TRBV6-5|TRBJ1-4
CASSYSRGEKLFF
TGTGCCAGCAGTTACTCGAGAGGTGAAAAACTGTTTTTT
>TRBD1|-|TRBV6-1|TRBJ1-2
CASSGQNYGYTF
TGTGCCAGTTCGGGACAGAACTATGGCTACACCTTC
>-|-|TRBV5-1|TRBJ2-3
CASSRWGTDTQYF
TGCGCCAGCAGCCGTTGGGGCACAGATACGCAGTATTTT
>-|-|TRBV29-1|TRBJ2-3
CSVGGLSSSTDTQYF
TGCAGCGTTGGCGGTCTTTCCTCTAGCACAGATACGCAGTATTTT
>-|-|TRBV4-3|TRBJ2-2
CASSPLRGELFF
TGCGCCAGCAGCCCTCTACGCGGGGAGCTGTTTTTT
>-|once|TRBV7-9|TRBJ2-2
CASSLEMRTGELFF
TGTGCCAGCAGCTTAGAGATGCGCACCGGGGAGCTGTTTTTT
>-|once|TRBV29-1|TRBJ2-2
CSVEVASANTGELFF
TGCAGCGTTGAAGTGGCTAGCGCCAACACCGGGGAGCTGTTTTTT
>TRBD2|-|TRBV7-9|TRBJ2-1
CASSFGTSGRQFF
TGTGCCAGCAGCTTCGGGACTAGCGGGCGTCAGTTCTTC
>-|-|TRBV2|TRBJ1-5
CASTRVWGQPQHF
TGTGCCAGCACGAGAGTTTGGGGACAGCCCCAGCATTTT
>-|few|TRBV18|TRBJ2-2
CASSPSLGTGELFF
TGTGCCAGCTCACCGAGCCTCGGCACCGGGGAGCTGTTTTTT
>-|-|TRBV18|TRBJ2-7
CASSPKGGPTSEQYF
TGTGCCAGCTCACCAAAAGGAGGTCCTACGAGTGAGCAGTACTTC
>-|-|TRBV20-1|TRBJ2-3
CSARDPDTQYF
TGCAGTGCTAGAGATCCAGATACGCAGTATTTT
>-|few|TRBV7-9|TRBJ1-2
CASSLEMGLDYTF
TGTGCCAGCAGCTTAGAAATGGGACTCGACTACACCTTC
>-|-|TRBV5-8|TRBJ2-7
CASSFGEQYF
TGTGCCAGCAGCTTTGGGGAGCAGTACTTC
>-|-|TRBV5-6|TRBJ1-6
CASSLDRLYNSPLHF
TGTGCCAGCAGCTTGGACAGGCTCTATAATTCACCCCTCCACTTT
>-|-|TRBV19|TRBJ2-3
CASSIKIGTDTQYF
TGTGCCAGTAGTATAAAAATTGGCACAGATACGCAGTATTTT
>-|once|TRBV2|TRBJ1-2
CASTGEFGGYTF
TGTGCCTCTACCGGGGAATTCGGGGGCTACACCTTC
>-|-|TRBV5-1|TRBJ1-6
CASSTQGNNSPLHF
TGCGCCAGCAGCACCCAGGGGAATAATTCACCCCTCCACTTT
>-|-|TRBV6-1|TRBJ1-5
CASSDHPNRASNQPQHF
TGTGCCAGCAGTGATCACCCAAATCGGGCTAGCAATCAGCCCCAGCATTTT
>-|-|TRBV28|TRBJ1-1
CASSIDMNTEAFF
TGTGCCAGCAGCATAGACATGAACACTGAAGCTTTCTTT
>-|-|TRBV19|TRBJ1-5
CASSISMAAYQPQHF
TGTGCCAGTAGTATATCGATGGCAGCCTATCAGCCCCAGCATTTT
>TRBD2|-|TRBV27|TRBJ2-3
CASGIAGGYTQYF
TGTGCTAGCGGGATAGCGGGAGGGTATACGCAGTATTTT
>TRBD1|-|TRBV29-1|TRBJ1-1
CSVDRGHTEAFF
TGCAGCGTTGACAGGGGGCACACTGAAGCTTTCTTT
>TRBD1|-|TRBV9|TRBJ2-7
CASSAGTGGSYEQYF
TGTGCCAGCAGCGCTGGGACAGGGGGCTCCTACGAGCAGTACTTC
>-|-|TRBV5-6|TRBJ2-3
CASSRGKPKTDTQYF
TGTGCCAGCAGCCGTGGCAAGCCTAAAACAGATACGCAGTATTTT